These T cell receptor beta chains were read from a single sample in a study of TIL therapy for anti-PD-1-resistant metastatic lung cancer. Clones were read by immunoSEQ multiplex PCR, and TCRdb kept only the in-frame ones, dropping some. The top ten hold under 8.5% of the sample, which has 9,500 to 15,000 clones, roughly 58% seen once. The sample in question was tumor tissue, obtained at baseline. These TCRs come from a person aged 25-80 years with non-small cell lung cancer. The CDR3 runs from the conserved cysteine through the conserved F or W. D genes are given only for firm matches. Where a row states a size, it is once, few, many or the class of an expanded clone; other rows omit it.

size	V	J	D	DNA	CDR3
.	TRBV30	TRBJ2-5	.	TGTGCCTGGAGTGTAAAGGGGGGTGAGACCCAGTACTTC	CAWSVKGGETQYF
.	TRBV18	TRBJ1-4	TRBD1	TGTGCCAGCTCCGGGACAGGGAGTGAAAAACTGTTTTTT	CASSGTGSEKLFF
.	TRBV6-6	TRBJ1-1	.	TGTGCCAGCAGTTGGGGGGGCCTGGGGGACACTGAAGCTTTCTTT	CASSWGGLGDTEAFF
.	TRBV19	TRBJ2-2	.	TGTGCCAGTACCTCAGGGCAAACGAACACCGGGGAGCTGTTTTTT	CASTSGQTNTGELFF
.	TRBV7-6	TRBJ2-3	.	TGTGCCAGCAGCTCTCAGCCGTGGGGGCAGGGGGATACGCAGTATTTT	CASSSQPWGQGDTQYF
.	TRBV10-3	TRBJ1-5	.	TGTGCCATCAGTGAGTCGACGGACTGGCAGCAGCCCCAGCATTTT	CAISESTDWQQPQHF
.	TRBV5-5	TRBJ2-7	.	TGTGCCAGCAGCCTACTAGCTGCCGAGCAGTACTTC	CASSLLAAEQYF
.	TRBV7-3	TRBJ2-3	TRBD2	TGTGCCAGCAGCTTGGGAGCGGGGGGCACAGATACGCAGTATTTT	CASSLGAGGTDTQYF
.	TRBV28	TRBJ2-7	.	TGTGCCAGCAGTTTAACCGGGAACGAGCAGTACTTC	CASSLTGNEQYF
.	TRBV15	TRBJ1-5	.	TGTGCCACCAGCAGAGACGTTCAGCCCCAGCATTTT	CATSRDVQPQHF
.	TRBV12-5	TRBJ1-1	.	TGTGCTAGTGGTTTAGGAGGGAACACTGAAGCTTTCTTT	CASGLGGNTEAFF
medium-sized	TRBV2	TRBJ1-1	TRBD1	TGTGCCGGCTCTTTGGCAGGGGGCGTGACTGAAGCTTTCTTT	CAGSLAGGVTEAFF
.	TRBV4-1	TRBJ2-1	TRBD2	TGCGCCAGCAGCCAAGGAACGAGCGGGACCTACAATGAGCAGTTCTTC	CASSQGTSGTYNEQFF
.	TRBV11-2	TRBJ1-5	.	TGTGCCAGCAGCTTAGGACAGTTCAATCAGCCCCAGCATTTT	CASSLGQFNQPQHF
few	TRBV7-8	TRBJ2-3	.	TGTGCCAGCAGCTCCCGGGACTCCCTCACAGATACGCAGTATTTT	CASSSRDSLTDTQYF
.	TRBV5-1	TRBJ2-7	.	TGCGCCAGCAGCTTGACGACAGGTTCCTACGAGCAGTACTTC	CASSLTTGSYEQYF
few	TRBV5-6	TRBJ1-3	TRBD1	TGTGCCAGCAGGCGGAGGACAGGCCAGGGAAACACCATATATTTT	CASRRRTGQGNTIYF
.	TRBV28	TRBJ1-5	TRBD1	TGTGCCACATCTTTAGACGCTATCAGGGGGCTAGGTCAGCCCCAGCATTTT	CATSLDAIRGLGQPQHF
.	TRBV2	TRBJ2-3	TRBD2	TGTGCCAGCACCTTAGGGGGCGGGGGGGGCACAGATACGCAGTATTTT	CASTLGGGGGTDTQYF
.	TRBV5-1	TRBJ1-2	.	TGCGCCAGCAGCTTGGAGGGCCTCGGGGGCTACACCTTC	CASSLEGLGGYTF
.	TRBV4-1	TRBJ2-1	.	TGCGCCAGCAGCCAAGATACGTCGGTCTACAATGAGCAGTTCTTC	CASSQDTSVYNEQFF
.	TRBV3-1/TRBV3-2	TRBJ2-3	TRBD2	TGTGCCAGCAGCCAAGATTTAGCGGGAGGGCCGGATACGCAGTATTTT	CASSQDLAGGPDTQYF
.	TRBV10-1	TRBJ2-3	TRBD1	TGCGCCAGCAGAGAAGGGACAGGGGAGACAGATACGCAGTATTTT	CASREGTGETDTQYF
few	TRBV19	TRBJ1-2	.	TGTGCCAGTAGTATAGGGACCCACTATGGCTACACCTTC	CASSIGTHYGYTF
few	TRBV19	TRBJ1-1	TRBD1	TGTGCCAGTAACCGACAGGGAGCCACTGAAGCTTTCTTT	CASNRQGATEAFF
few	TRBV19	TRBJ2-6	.	TGTGCCACAAAGGGGGTACGCTCTGGGGCCAACGTCCTGACTTTC	CATKGVRSGANVLTF
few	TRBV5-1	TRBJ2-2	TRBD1	TGCGCCAGCCCAATACAGGGGGGGAACACCGGGGAGCTGTTTTTT	CASPIQGGNTGELFF
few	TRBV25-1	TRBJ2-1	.	TGTGCCAGCAGCCGGGACTCGTCTGAGCAGTTCTTC	CASSRDSSEQFF
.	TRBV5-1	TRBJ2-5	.	TGCGCCAGCAGCTTGGCCCTACCGACTCACCTGGAGACCCAGTACTTC	CASSLALPTHLETQYF
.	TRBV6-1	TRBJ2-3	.	TGTGCCAGCAGTGAAGCCCGGGGTCGAACTTTT	CASSEARGRTF
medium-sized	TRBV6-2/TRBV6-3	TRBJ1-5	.	TGTGCCAGCAGACCTGACCGGGCCTCGCGGGGCAATCAGCCCCAGCATTTT	CASRPDRASRGNQPQHF
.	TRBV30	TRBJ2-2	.	TGTGCCTGGACTAAGGGGAAAGGCGGGGAGCTGTTTTTT	CAWTKGKGGELFF
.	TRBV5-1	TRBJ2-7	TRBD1	TGCGCCAGCAGCAGTGGGGCAGGGGGTTCGTTCGCCTACGAGCAGTACTTC	CASSSGAGGSFAYEQYF
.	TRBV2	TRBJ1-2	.	TGTGCCAGCAGAGACGGAGCTAACTATGGCTACACCTTC	CASRDGANYGYTF
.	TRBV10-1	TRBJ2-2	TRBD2	TGCGCCAGCAGTGAGTCGAGTACCCCCGGGACTAGCAACACCGGGGAGCTGTTTTTT	CASSESSTPGTSNTGELFF
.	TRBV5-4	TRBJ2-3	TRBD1	TGTGCCAGCAGCTGGGGACAGGGCGAAGATACGCAGTATTTT	CASSWGQGEDTQYF
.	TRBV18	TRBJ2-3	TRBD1	TGTGCCAGCTCATCCGGGACAGTCGGGGGCACAGATACGCAGTATTTT	CASSSGTVGGTDTQYF
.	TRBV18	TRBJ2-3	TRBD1	TGTGCCAGCTCACCCCGAGCAGACAGGGGGCAATACGCAGATACGCAGTATTTT	CASSPRADRGQYADTQYF
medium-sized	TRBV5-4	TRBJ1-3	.	TGTGCCAGCAGCTTGGACGGGGTCGACTCTGGAAACACCATATATTTT	CASSLDGVDSGNTIYF
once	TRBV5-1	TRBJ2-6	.	TGCGCCAGCAGCCCTACCACCCTACCTGGGGCCAACGTCCTGACTTTC	CASSPTTLPGANVLTF
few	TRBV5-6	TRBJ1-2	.	TGTGCCAGCATCACGGACGGCAGAAACTATGGCTACACCTTC	CASITDGRNYGYTF
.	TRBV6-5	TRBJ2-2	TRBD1	TGTGCCAGCACCCTGACAGGGTCCCACACCGGGGAGCTGTTTTTT	CASTLTGSHTGELFF
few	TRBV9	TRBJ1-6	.	TGTGCCAGCAGCGTAGCAGTAGATAATTCACCCCTCCACTTT	CASSVAVDNSPLHF
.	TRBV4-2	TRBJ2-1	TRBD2	TGTGCCAGCAGCCAATGGCTAGCGGGAGGCTCCTACAATGAGCAGTTCTTC	CASSQWLAGGSYNEQFF
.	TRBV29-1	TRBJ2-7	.	TGCAGCGTTGAACGGCCAGCATCCTACGAGCAGTACTTC	CSVERPASYEQYF
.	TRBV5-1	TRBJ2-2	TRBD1	TGCGCCAGCAGCCTACGGACAGGGGGCACGGGCGGGGAGCTGTTTTTT	CASSLRTGGTGGELFF
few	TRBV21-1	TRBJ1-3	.	TGTGCCGCTGATGGTCACACCATATATTTT	CAADGHTIYF
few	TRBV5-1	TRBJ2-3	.	TGCGCCAGCAGCGCGGACGACACAGATACGCAGTATTTT	CASSADDTDTQYF
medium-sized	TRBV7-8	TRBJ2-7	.	TGTGCCAGCAGCTTTTTAGACAGCGGTTACGAGCAGTACTTC	CASSFLDSGYEQYF
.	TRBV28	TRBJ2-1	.	TGTGCCAGCAGTTTAGGCGGAGTGAGTTACAATGAGCAGTTCTTC	CASSLGGVSYNEQFF
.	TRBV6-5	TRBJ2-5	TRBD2	TGTGCCAGCAGTTACACCAGCGGGACTACCCAAGAGACCCAGTACTTC	CASSYTSGTTQETQYF
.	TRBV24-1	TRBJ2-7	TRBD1	TGTGCCACCAGTAACAGGGGGTACGAGCAGTACTTC	CATSNRGYEQYF